The 27 T cell receptor beta chains in this list originate from one sample, sequenced in a study of blood T cell repertoires in COVID-19. Assay: immunoSEQ multiplex PCR; the TCRdb copy retains only in-frame clones and omits some. This sample has about 25,000 clones, with approximately 84% found just once. The sample consisted of peripheral blood. Every receptor here comes from a woman older than 75 with acute or convalescent COVID-19.

V gene TRBV6-5 combines with J gene TRBJ1-2, with D maybe TRBD1 (6 bases). This CDR3 has 13 residues. Germline lookup yields CDR1 MNHEY and CDR2 SVGAGI. V lost 5 bases to trimming and J lost 4 bases, with 11 bases between them. CDR3 sequence: CASSPRTVYGYTF. The CDR3 DNA is TGTGCCAGCAGTCCCCGGACAGTCTATGGCTACACCTTC.

The V gene is TRBV30, the J gene TRBJ2-1; the match to TRBD2 covers 9 bases. The CDR3 covers 13 residues. J lost 7 bases, V lost 3 bases, and 4 bases had no gene match. Per germline, CDR1 GTSNPN and CDR2 SVGIG (reference sequence). CDR3 loop: CAWRWRGGNEQFF. The CDR3 nucleotides read TGTGCCTGGAGATGGCGGGGGGGGAATGAGCAGTTCTTC.

The chain joins TRBV7-9 to TRBJ2-4; D perhaps matches TRBD1 (6 bases). From germline, CDR1 is SEHNR and CDR2 FQNEAQ (reference sequence). This CDR3 has 14 residues. Trimming removed 4 bases at V and 6 bases at J, with 13 bases between. CDR3 protein: CASSYMDSLNIQYF. CDR3 nucleotide sequence: TGTGCCAGCAGCTACATGGACAGCTTAAACATTCAGTACTTC.

The genes are TRBV7-8 and TRBJ1-1; unclear D gene. In germline, CDR1 is SGHVS, CDR2 FQNEAQ. The CDR3 extends over 15 amino acids. The ends were cut back, 0 bases at V and 0 bases at J, with 8 bases in the middle. The CDR3 coding sequence is TGTGCCAGCAGCTTAGCCCCGACTGTGAACACTGAAGCTTTCTTT. Amino acids: CASSLAPTVNTEAFF.

This clone was picked up a small number of times. The DNA of the CDR3 is TGTGCCAGCAGCTCCTGGACTAGCGGGAGGTACGAGCAGTACTTC. It specifies CASSSWTSGRYEQYF. V gene TRBV5-6 combines with J gene TRBJ2-7, with 14 bases fitting TRBD2. The CDR3 has 15 amino acids. With V trimmed by 3 bases and J by 4 bases, 3 bases remained unmatched. Germline values: CDR1 SGHDT, CDR2 YYEEEE. The full variable domain, with the rest looked up from reference TRBV5-6 and TRBJ2-7, is DAGVTQSPTHLIKTRGQQVTLRCSPKSGHDTVSWYQQALGQGPQFIFQYYEEEERQRGNFPDRFSGHQFPNYSSELNVNALLLGDSALYLCASSSWTSGRYEQYFGPGTRLTVT.

The chain employs TRBV9 and TRBJ2-3, with 8 bases aligning to TRBD2. This CDR3 contains 13 residues. CDR1 and CDR2 from the germline V gene are SGDLS and YYNGEE. V lost 7 bases to trimming and J lost 6 bases; unmatched junction nucleotides: 7. As DNA, the CDR3 is TGTGCCAGCGGCCCGAGCGGGAGTGATACGCAGTATTTT. Translated, it gives CASGPSGSDTQYF.

This sequence joins TRBV7-6 and TRBJ2-3; D remains ambiguous. The CDR3 spans 18 residues. V gave up 1 base and J gave up 2 bases, with 19 bases separating them. Germline CDR1 SGHVS, CDR2 FNYEAQ. CDR3 protein: CASSLVVARTHLTDTQYF. CDR3 nucleotides: TGTGCCAGCAGCTTAGTCGTCGCGCGTACCCACCTCACAGATACGCAGTATTTT.

The chain joins TRBV2 to TRBJ1-5; D is possibly TRBD1 (6 bases). V was shortened by 3 bases and J by 6 bases, with 12 bases between the two germline ends. Germline V gene lookup returns CDR1 SNHLY and CDR2 FYNNEI. This CDR3 is 14 amino acids long. This chain's CDR3 is CASSDKGVTQPQHF. CDR3 nucleotides: TGTGCCAGCAGTGATAAGGGGGTCACTCAGCCCCAGCATTTT.

This chain uses TRBV7-8 with TRBJ1-1; 9 bases align to TRBD1. The germline V gene encodes CDR1 SGHVS and CDR2 FQNEAQ. The junction had 5 bases not matched to a gene; V was cut back by 2 bases and J by 4 bases. CDR3 length equals 15 residues. The CDR3 DNA follows: TGTGCCAGCAGCTTAACCGGGACAGGGAGCACTGAAGCTTTCTTT. Protein: CASSLTGTGSTEAFF.

V and J are TRBV6-9 and TRBJ2-7, with D maybe TRBD2 (6 bases). The length of the CDR3 is 11 residues. Trimming removed 10 bases from V and 6 bases from J, with 13 bases in between. Germline values: CDR1 MNHGY, CDR2 SVAAGI. The CDR3 DNA reads as TGTGCCACCGTACGGGGGAGCGAGCAGTACTTC. It is translated as CATVRGSEQYF.

V usage is TRBV7-2 and J usage is TRBJ2-7, with TRBD1 identical over 7 bases. CDR1 SGHTA and CDR2 FQGNSA come from the germline V gene. This CDR3 region has 14 residues. Losses at the gene ends were 5 bases for V and 3 bases for J; bases not matched to a gene: 7. The chain's CDR3 is CASSPTGESYEQYF. The CDR3 DNA sequence: TGTGCCAGCAGCCCTACAGGGGAAAGCTACGAGCAGTACTTC.

This chain joins TRBV7-2 and TRBJ2-4, with 13 nucleotides matching TRBD2. V lost 5 bases, J lost 3 bases, and 4 bases stayed unmatched. CDR3 length: 16 residues. Germline CDR1 reads SGHTA; CDR2 reads FQGNSA. The CDR3 protein is CASSQGLAGDKNIQYF. CDR3 DNA: TGTGCCAGCAGCCAAGGACTAGCGGGGGACAAAAACATTCAGTACTTC. The variable domain in full, with the rest retrieved from reference TRBV7-2 and TRBJ2-4, is GAGVSQSPSNKVTEKGKDVELRCDPISGHTALYWYRQSLGQGLEFLIYFQGNSAPDKSGLPSDRFSAERTGGSVSTLTIQRTQQEDSAVYLCASSQGLAGDKNIQYFGAGTRLSVL.

V usage is TRBV18 and J usage is TRBJ2-1; TRBD1 matches at 7 bases. The CDR3 sequence is 13 residues long. Trimming took 1 base from V and 9 from J; bases not matched to a gene: 3. CDR1 is KGHSH and CDR2 is LQKENI in the germline V gene. Written as DNA, the CDR3 is TGTGCCAGCTCACCACAGGGGGCGGGTGAGCAGTTCTTC. It encodes CASSPQGAGEQFF.

This clone was counted only a few times. The chain uses TRBV10-1 and TRBJ2-7; tentative D call: TRBD1 (5 bases). V lost 0 bases to trimming and J lost 9 bases, with 9 bases between them. The CDR3 runs to 12 residues. Germline CDR1 is WNHNN and CDR2 is SYGVQD (reference sequence). CDR3 bases: TGCGCCAGCAGTGAGTCGCAGGGCAGGCAGTACTTC. Encoded protein: CASSESQGRQYF.

The chain combines TRBV6-2 or TRBV6-3 with TRBJ2-1; TRBD2 might be the D (5 bases). This CDR3 has 15 amino acids. In germline, CDR1 is MNHEY, CDR2 SVGEGT. V gave up 6 bases and J gave up 4 bases, with 16 bases separating them. The CDR3: CASSSEVGFYNEQFF. The CDR3 DNA sequence: TGTGCCAGCAGCTCGGAGGTAGGGTTTTACAATGAGCAGTTCTTC.

CDR3 sequence (DNA): TGTGCCAGCAGTCGGACAGGGGGGGGGTCTGAAGCTTTCTTT. Its translation is CASSRTGGGSEAFF. This chain connects TRBV7-2 to TRBJ1-1, with TRBD1 identical over 10 bases. This CDR3 comprises 14 residues. Germline loops: CDR1 SGHTA, CDR2 FQGNSA. V gave up 6 bases and J gave up 6 bases; unmatched junction bases: 7.

There are a few counts of this clone. This rearrangement joins TRBV6-2 or TRBV6-3 to TRBJ2-7; TRBD2 matches 7 bases. V was clipped by 0 bases and J by 0 bases; unmatched bases: 11. This CDR3 comprises 18 residues. The germline V gene has CDR1 MNHEY and CDR2 SVGEGT. The chain's CDR3 is CASSYSMLSGLISYEQYF. CDR3 DNA: TGTGCCAGCAGTTACTCGATGCTTAGCGGGCTCATCTCCTACGAGCAGTACTTC.

This chain joins TRBV6-5 and TRBJ2-5; 8 positions match TRBD1. Germline lookup yields CDR1 MNHEY and CDR2 SVGAGI. This CDR3 is 15 amino acids long. V lost 7 bases to trimming and J lost 5 bases; unmatched junction nucleotides: 12. CDR3 region: CASTDPKDRVETQYF. In nucleotides, the CDR3 is TGTGCCAGCACCGACCCGAAGGACAGGGTGGAGACCCAGTACTTC.

The chain links TRBV5-1 to TRBJ2-1, with TRBD2 identical over 7 bases. The CDR3 totals 15 residues. The V gene's germline CDR1 is SGHRS and CDR2 YFSETQ. V dropped 4 bases and J dropped 0; count of bases not matched to a gene: 4. In nucleotides, the CDR3 is TGCGCCAGCAGCCCTAGCGGACCCTCCTACAATGAGCAGTTCTTC. This codes for CASSPSGPSYNEQFF.

The chain links TRBV5-1 to TRBJ1-1; D remains unclear. Germline V gene data show CDR1 as SGHRS and CDR2 as YFSETQ. Deletions cut 0 bases from V and 1 base from J, with 10 bases between. The CDR3 is 15 residues long. As DNA, the CDR3 is TGCGCCAGCAGCTTGGGGGCCCAACCGAACACTGAAGCTTTCTTT. Translating gives CASSLGAQPNTEAFF. Drawing the rest from reference TRBV5-1 and TRBJ1-1, the complete variable domain is KAGVTQTPRYLIKTRGQQVTLSCSPISGHRSVSWYQQTPGQGLQFLFEYFSETQRNKGNFPGRFSGRQFSNSRSEMNVSTLELGDSALYLCASSLGAQPNTEAFFGQGTRLTVV.

Concerning this clone: The junction does not match germline at one end; this may be a read error. This CDR3 is CASSLAVRTAEQYF. The CDR3 DNA reads as TGTGCCAGCAGCCTAGCGGTGAGGACAGCGGAGCAGTACTTC. The rearrangement joins TRBV7-2 to TRBJ2-7, with a possible D match to TRBD2 (7 bases). This CDR3 is built from 14 residues. Germline V lookup: CDR1 SGHTA, CDR2 FQGNSA.

This chain links TRBV7-2 with TRBJ2-7, with 8 bases matching TRBD2. The trim removed 6 bases at V and 0 bases at J, leaving 16 bases unmatched. CDR3 length equals 18 residues. Germline CDR1 is SGHTA and CDR2 is FQGNSA. The CDR3 DNA reads TGTGCCAGCAGGGGCGCGACGACAGGACTAGCCCTCTCCTACGAGCAGTACTTC. As protein: CASRGATTGLALSYEQYF.

This chain joins TRBV29-1 and TRBJ2-1; 11 bases are shared with TRBD1. The CDR3 is 14 residues long. From germline, CDR1 is SQVTM and CDR2 ANQGSEA. The V segment lost 7 bases and the J segment 4 bases; nucleotides outside the gene matches: 6. The CDR3 coding sequence is TGCAGCGCCCTGGACAGGGGGCTTTACAATGAGCAGTTCTTC. This codes for CSALDRGLYNEQFF.

The rearrangement uses TRBV18 and TRBJ2-3; 13 bases match TRBD2. CDR3 length: 17 residues. CDR1 is KGHSH and CDR2 is LQKENI in the germline V gene. The V gene end was trimmed by 3 bases and the J gene end by 6 bases; junction bases not matched to a gene: 9. The CDR3 region is CASSPGTSGIIADTQYF. DNA of the CDR3: TGTGCCAGCTCACCGGGGACTAGCGGGATTATAGCGGATACGCAGTATTTT.

This chain connects TRBV20-1 to TRBJ2-5; D possibly corresponds to TRBD1 (5 bases). The CDR3 runs 11 residues. Between the trimmed V and J ends, which lost 8 bases and 2 bases, there was a span of 9 bases. Germline V CDR1 and CDR2: DFQATT, SNEGSKA (reference sequence). The CDR3 region has the DNA TGCAGTTGGACATCACAAGAGACCCAGTACTTC. As protein: CSWTSQETQYF.

This clone appeared once. The chain has TRBV6-1 and TRBJ1-3; 10 nucleotides line up with TRBD1. After removal of 1 base from V and 9 bases from J, the junction contained 12 bases not matched to a gene. Germline CDR1 and CDR2: MNHNS and SASEGT. The CDR3 covers 17 residues. Here the CDR3 DNA reads TGTGCCAGCAGTGAAGGGGGAGTAGGGACAGGGGTTCGCACCATATATTTT. It yields the protein CASSEGGVGTGVRTIYF.

J is TRBJ1-1 and V is TRBV27; TRBD1 aligns across 8 bases. This CDR3 spans 14 amino acids. V shed 4 bases, J shed 1 base, and the junction held 2 bases outside the gene matches. Looked up from germline, CDR1 is MNHEY and CDR2 is SMNVEV (reference sequence). The DNA of the CDR3 is TGTGCCAGCAGTTCCGGGACAGGGAACACTGAAGCTTTCTTT. This sequence encodes CASSSGTGNTEAFF.